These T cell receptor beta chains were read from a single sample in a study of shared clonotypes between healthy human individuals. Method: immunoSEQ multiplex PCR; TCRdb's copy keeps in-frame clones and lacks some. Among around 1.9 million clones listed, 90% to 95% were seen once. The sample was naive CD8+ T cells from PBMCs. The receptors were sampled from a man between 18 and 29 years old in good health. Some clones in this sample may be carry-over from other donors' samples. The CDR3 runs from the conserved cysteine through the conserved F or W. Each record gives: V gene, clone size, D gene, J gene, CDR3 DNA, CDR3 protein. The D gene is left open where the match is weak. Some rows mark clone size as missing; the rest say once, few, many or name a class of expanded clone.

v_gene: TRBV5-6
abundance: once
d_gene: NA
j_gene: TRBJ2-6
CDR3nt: TGTGCCAGCAGCTTTTTTTTCTCTGGGGCCAACGTCCTGACTTTC
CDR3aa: CASSFFFSGANVLTF

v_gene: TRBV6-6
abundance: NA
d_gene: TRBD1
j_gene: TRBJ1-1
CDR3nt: TGTGCCAGCAGTTCTACCCGACAGGGGATGCCTGAAGCTTTCTTT
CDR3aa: CASSSTRQGMPEAFF

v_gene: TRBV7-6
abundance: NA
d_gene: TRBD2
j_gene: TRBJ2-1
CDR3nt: TGTGCCAGCAGCTTACCCCGACTAGCGGGAGGGTACAATGAGCAGTTCTTC
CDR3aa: CASSLPRLAGGYNEQFF

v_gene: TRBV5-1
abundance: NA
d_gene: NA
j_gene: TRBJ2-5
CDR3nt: TGCGCCAGCGCCTCAGGGGAGACCCAGTACTTC
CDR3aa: CASASGETQYF

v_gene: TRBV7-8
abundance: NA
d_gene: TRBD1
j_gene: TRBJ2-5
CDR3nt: TGTGCCAGCAGCTCCCGGACAGGGCAAGAGACCCAGTACTTC
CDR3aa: CASSSRTGQETQYF

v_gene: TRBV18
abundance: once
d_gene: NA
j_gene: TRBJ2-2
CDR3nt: TGTGCCAGCTCACCACCCAGGGTTGGCGACACCGGGGAGCTGTTTTTT
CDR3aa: CASSPPRVGDTGELFF

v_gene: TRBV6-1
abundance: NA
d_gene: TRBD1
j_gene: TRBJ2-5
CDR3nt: TGTGCCAGCAGTGAATGGGGACAGGGGAGTGAGACCCAGTACTTC
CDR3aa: CASSEWGQGSETQYF

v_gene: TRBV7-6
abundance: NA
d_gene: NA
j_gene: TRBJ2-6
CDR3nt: TGTGCCAGCAGCTTAGGATTGTACGGTCCCGGGGCCAACGTCCTGACTTTC
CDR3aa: CASSLGLYGPGANVLTF

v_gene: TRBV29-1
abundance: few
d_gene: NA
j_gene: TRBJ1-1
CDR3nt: TGCAGCGGCGGGGAAGGGAACACTGAAGCTTTCTTT
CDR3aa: CSGGEGNTEAFF

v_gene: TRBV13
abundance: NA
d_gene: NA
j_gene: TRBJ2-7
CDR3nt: TGTGCCAGCAGCTTAGGGGCCCCGAGGGGCTCCTACGAGCAGTACTTC
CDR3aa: CASSLGAPRGSYEQYF

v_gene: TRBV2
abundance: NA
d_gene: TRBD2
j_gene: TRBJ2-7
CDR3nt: TGTGCCAGCAGTCGCGAAACTAGCGGTAGTTACGAGCAGTACTTC
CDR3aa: CASSRETSGSYEQYF

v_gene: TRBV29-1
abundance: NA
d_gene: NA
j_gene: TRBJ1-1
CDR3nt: TGCAGCGTTGAAGTACAGGGCACTGAAGCTTTCTTT
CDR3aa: CSVEVQGTEAFF

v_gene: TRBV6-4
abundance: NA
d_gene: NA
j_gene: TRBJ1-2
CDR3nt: TGTGCCAGCAGTGACAGGGGCGGTGGCTACACCTTC
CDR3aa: CASSDRGGGYTF

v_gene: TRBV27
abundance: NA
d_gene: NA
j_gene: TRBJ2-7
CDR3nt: TGTGCCAGCAGTTTTGGACACGAGCAGTACTTC
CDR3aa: CASSFGHEQYF

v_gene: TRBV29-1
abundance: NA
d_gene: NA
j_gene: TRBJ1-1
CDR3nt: TGCAGCGCGTTATTTAATTTCGGGATGGAGCGATCGAACACTGAAGCTTTCTTT
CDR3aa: CSALFNFGMERSNTEAFF

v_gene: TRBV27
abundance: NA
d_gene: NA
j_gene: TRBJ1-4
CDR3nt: TGTGCCAGCAGTTTATCGACAGGTACCTCAACTAATGAAAAACTGTTTTTT
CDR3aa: CASSLSTGTSTNEKLFF

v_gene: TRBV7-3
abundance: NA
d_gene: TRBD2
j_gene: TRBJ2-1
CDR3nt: TGTGCCAGCAGCTCTCAAGGCGGGAGCTCCTACAATGAGCAGTTCTTC
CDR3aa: CASSSQGGSSYNEQFF

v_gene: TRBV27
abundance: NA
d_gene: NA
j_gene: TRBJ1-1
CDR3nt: TGTGCCAGCAGCAGAGTGGGACAGAACACTGAAGCTTTCTTT
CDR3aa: CASSRVGQNTEAFF

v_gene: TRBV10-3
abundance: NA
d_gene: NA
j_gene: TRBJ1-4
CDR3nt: TGTGCCATCAGTGAGCAGAATGAAAAACTGTTTTTT
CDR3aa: CAISEQNEKLFF

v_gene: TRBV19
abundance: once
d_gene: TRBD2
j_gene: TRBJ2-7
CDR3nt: TGTGCCAGTAGTCCAGAGCGGGAGAGGTCCTACGAGCAGTACTTC
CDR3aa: CASSPERERSYEQYF

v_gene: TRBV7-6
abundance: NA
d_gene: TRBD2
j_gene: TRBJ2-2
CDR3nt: TGTGCCAGCAGCTTAGCACTAGCGGCCACCGGGGAGCTGTTTTTT
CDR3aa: CASSLALAATGELFF

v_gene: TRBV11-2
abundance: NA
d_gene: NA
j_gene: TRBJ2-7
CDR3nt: TGTGCCAGCACCGGCCTCCGCAGCTACGAGCAGTACTTC
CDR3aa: CASTGLRSYEQYF

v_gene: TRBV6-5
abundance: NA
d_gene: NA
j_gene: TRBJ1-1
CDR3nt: TGTGCCAGCAGTTACTCGGGGACCACTGAAGCTTTCTTT
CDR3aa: CASSYSGTTEAFF

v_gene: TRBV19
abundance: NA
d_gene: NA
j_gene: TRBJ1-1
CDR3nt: TGTGCCAGTAGTATCAGGGGATGGAACACTGAAGCTTTCTTT
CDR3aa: CASSIRGWNTEAFF

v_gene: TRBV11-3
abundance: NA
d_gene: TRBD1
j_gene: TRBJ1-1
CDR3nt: TGTGCCAGCAGCGGCGGACAGGGAGAGAACACTGAAGCTTTCTTT
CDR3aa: CASSGGQGENTEAFF

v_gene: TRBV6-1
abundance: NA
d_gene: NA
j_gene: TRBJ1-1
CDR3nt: TGTGCCAGCAGAATAAGTCCCTACTTGAACACTGAAGCTTTCTTT
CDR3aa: CASRISPYLNTEAFF

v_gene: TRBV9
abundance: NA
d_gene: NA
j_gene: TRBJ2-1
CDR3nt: TGTGCCAGCAGCTTACGGGACCACAATGAGCAGTTCTTC
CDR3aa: CASSLRDHNEQFF

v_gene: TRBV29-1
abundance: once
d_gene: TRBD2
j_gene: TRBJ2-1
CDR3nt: TGCAGCGTTGTTGGTAGCGGGGGAAGCTCCTACAATGAGCAGTTCTTC
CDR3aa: CSVVGSGGSSYNEQFF

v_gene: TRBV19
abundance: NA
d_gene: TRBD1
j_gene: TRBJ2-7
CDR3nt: TGTGCCAGTAGTATAAGGGACAGGGGCGGAGACGAGCAGTACTTC
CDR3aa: CASSIRDRGGDEQYF

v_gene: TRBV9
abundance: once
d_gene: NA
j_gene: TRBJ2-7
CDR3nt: TGTGCCAGCAGCGTATCGGGTTCCCACTCCTACGAGCAGTACTTC
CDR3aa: CASSVSGSHSYEQYF

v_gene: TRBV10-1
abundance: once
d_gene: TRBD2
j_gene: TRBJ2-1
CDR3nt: TGCGCCAGCAGCTCTGTAGGGGAGGGAGAGCAGTTCTTC
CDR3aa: CASSSVGEGEQFF

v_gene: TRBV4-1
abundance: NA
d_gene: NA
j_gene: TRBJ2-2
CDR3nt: TGCGCCAGCACCAGGAGGGGCACCGGGGAGCTGTTTTTT
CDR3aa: CASTRRGTGELFF

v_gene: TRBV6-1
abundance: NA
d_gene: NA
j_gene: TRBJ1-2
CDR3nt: TGTGCCAGCAGTAATAGATACAGCACATATGGCTACACCTTC
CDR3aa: CASSNRYSTYGYTF

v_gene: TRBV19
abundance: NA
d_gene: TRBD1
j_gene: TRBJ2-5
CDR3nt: TGTGCCAGTAGTACCTACAGGGGGCCGGGGGAGACCCAGTACTTC
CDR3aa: CASSTYRGPGETQYF

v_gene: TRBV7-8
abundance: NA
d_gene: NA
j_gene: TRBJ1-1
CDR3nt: TGTGCCAGCAGCTTAGTCCTGGGGGAAATGAACACTGAAGCTTTCTTT
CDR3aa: CASSLVLGEMNTEAFF

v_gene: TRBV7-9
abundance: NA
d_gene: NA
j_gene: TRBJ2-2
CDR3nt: TGTGCCAGCAGCAGTAACAGGGAGCCCGCGAACACCGGGGAGCTGTTTTTT
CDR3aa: CASSSNREPANTGELFF

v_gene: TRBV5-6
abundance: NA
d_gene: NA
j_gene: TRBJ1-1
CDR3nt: TGTGCCAGCAGCTACACAAGGGACAAACCAGCTTTCTTT
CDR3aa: CASSYTRDKPAFF

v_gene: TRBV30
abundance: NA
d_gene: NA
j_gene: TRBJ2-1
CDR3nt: TGTGCCTGGACCAAGACCAGAATGAGCTCCTACAATGAGCAGTTCTTC
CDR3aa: CAWTKTRMSSYNEQFF

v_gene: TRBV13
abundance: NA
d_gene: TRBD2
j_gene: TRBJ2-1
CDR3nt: TGTGCCAGCAGCCCTTACGGACTAGCGGGAACCTACAATGAGCAGTTCTTC
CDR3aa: CASSPYGLAGTYNEQFF

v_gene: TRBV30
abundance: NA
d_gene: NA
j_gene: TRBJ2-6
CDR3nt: TGTGCCTGGGGAGGACTCTTAGTCTCACCTACCGGGGCCAACGTCCTGACTTTC
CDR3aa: CAWGGLLVSPTGANVLTF

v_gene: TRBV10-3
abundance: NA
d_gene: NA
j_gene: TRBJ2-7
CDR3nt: TGTGCCATCAGTGACCCCCTTTCGGGACTCCCCTACGAGCAGTACTTC
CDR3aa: CAISDPLSGLPYEQYF

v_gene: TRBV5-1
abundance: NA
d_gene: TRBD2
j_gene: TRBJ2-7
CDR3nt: TGCGCCAGCACCTCACTGGGACTAGCTTCCGAGCAGTACTTC
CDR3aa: CASTSLGLASEQYF

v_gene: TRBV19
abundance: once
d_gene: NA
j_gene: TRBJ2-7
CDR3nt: TGTGCCAGTAGTATTCATAAGGTCGGCTACGAGCAGTACTTC
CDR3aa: CASSIHKVGYEQYF